The 5 T cell receptor beta chains below all came from one sample that was sequenced in a study of shared clonotypes between healthy human individuals (dated by TCRdb to 2019 to 2021). Libraries were prepared through the immunoSEQ multiplex PCR assay. TCRdb took over this immuneACCESS table, retaining in-frame rearrangements with V and J assigned. Such tables are incomplete; in checked studies, under half of the missing clones stem from an unresolved V gene, and the remainder is unexplained. For this sample there are about 2,500,000 clones; approximately 94% appear just once. The top ten clones comprise around 0.14% of the sample. Sample: naive CD4+ T cells sorted from blood. The cell subset or site label on this specimen signifies: CD45RA+ positively selected. Receptors originate from a young man in good health.

This chain uses TRBV6-1 with TRBJ2-5; D is possibly TRBD2 (5 bases). Germline-derived CDR1 and CDR2 are MNHNS and SASEGT. V dropped 2 bases and J dropped 10 bases, with 17 bases sitting between them. The CDR3 sequence is 14 residues long. CDR3 DNA: TGTGCCAGCAGTGAATATGGCCGGCCGGGGATCCAGTACTTC. The encoded protein is CASSEYGRPGIQYF.

This clone was seen more than once but under ten times. CDR3 sequence: CASSDNRRFTSYNSPLHF. DNA of the CDR3: TGCGCCAGCAGTGATAATAGGAGGTTTACCTCCTATAATTCACCCCTCCACTTT. The chain uses TRBV10-1 and TRBJ1-6; D not certain. V dropped 3 bases and J dropped 0 bases, with 15 bases sitting between them. Germline values: CDR1 WNHNN, CDR2 SYGVQD (reference sequence). The CDR3 length is 18 residues.

Worth noting for this clone: Other DNA sequences of this sample code for an identical CDR3. The chain uses TRBV7-2 and TRBJ1-5; D unresolved. The V gene's germline CDR1 is SGHTA and CDR2 FQGNSA. This CDR3 spans 14 amino acids. The V end was cut by 4 bases, the J end by 4 bases, with 11 bases between. As DNA, the CDR3 is TGTGCCAGCAGCTCGACGGGTGGAAATCAGCCCCAGCATTTT. Residues: CASSSTGGNQPQHF.

The J gene is TRBJ2-3, the V gene TRBV2; D is undetermined. The germline V gene has CDR1 SNHLY and CDR2 FYNNEI. The CDR3 runs 13 residues. Trimming shortened V by 7 bases and J by 1 base, and 9 bases separated the two germline ends. The CDR3 nucleotides read TGTGCCAGCACTGAGCAGGGCACAGATACGCAGTATTTT. Amino acids: CASTEQGTDTQYF.

The chain joins TRBV10-3 to TRBJ1-2; 8 nucleotides match TRBD1. Losses at the gene ends were 4 bases for V and 2 bases for J; bases not matched to a gene: 9. CDR1 is ENHRY, CDR2 SYGVKD, per germline. This CDR3 has 16 residues. Written as DNA, the CDR3 is TGTGCCATCAGTGCGCAGGACAGGGTCACCAACTATGGCTACACCTTC. As protein: CAISAQDRVTNYGYTF.